These 30 T cell receptor beta chains originate from one sample sequenced in a study of T cells after yellow fever vaccination. In TCRdb, the 5' RACE reads were re-called with MiXCR into one record per CDR3 protein. The sample consists of about 49,000 distinct CDR3 sequences, around 7% of them appearing once. The material sequenced was CD8+ T cells sorted from PBMCs, taken about 2 weeks after the first yellow fever vaccination. The source of these receptors is a man in his late teens or twenties who received the YFV17D yellow fever vaccine.

This clonotype was counted many times. The J gene is TRBJ1-1, the V gene TRBV5-6, with no clear D. This CDR3 contains 12 residues. The germline V gene has CDR1 SGHDT and CDR2 YYEEEE. Trimming shortened V by 1 base and J by 4 bases, and 5 bases separated the two germline ends. The CDR3 region has the DNA TGTGCCAGCAGCTTGCTTCCCACTGAAGCTTTCTTT. Protein: CASSLLPTEAFF.

At least ten counts were recorded for this clonotype. The J gene is TRBJ2-5, the V gene TRBV12-3 or TRBV12-4; 11 nucleotides match TRBD2. The CDR3 is 16 amino acids. The V segment lost 6 bases and the J segment 2 bases; nucleotides outside the gene matches: 8. This chain's CDR3 is CASRRSGLADQETQYF. CDR3 sequence (DNA): TGTGCCAGCAGGCGATCGGGACTAGCGGATCAAGAGACCCAGTACTTC.

This clonotype was counted many times. This rearrangement joins TRBV12-3 or TRBV12-4 to TRBJ2-2; D uncertain. CDR3 length: 16 amino acids. Trimming took off 3 bases at V and 4 bases at J, with 15 bases between the two ends. DNA for the CDR3: TGTGCCAGCAGTTTTCTAGAAGGGTCGAGCACCGGGGAGCTGTTTTTT. This codes for CASSFLEGSSTGELFF.

This clonotype was counted ten times or more. The chain joins TRBV9 to TRBJ2-2; 12 bases are a match to TRBD2. From germline, CDR1 is SGDLS and CDR2 YYNGEE. This CDR3 region has 17 residues. V was pared by 0 bases and J by 2 bases, with 2 bases of the junction left unmatched. This CDR3 is CASSVGLAGANTGELFF. The CDR3 nucleotides are TGTGCCAGCAGCGTAGGACTAGCGGGGGCAAACACCGGGGAGCTGTTTTTT.

This clonotype is medium-sized in the sample. The V and J genes are TRBV27 and TRBJ2-2; TRBD1 aligns across 10 bases. The CDR3 is 17 residues long. From germline, CDR1 is MNHEY and CDR2 SMNVEV (reference sequence). V shed 1 base, J shed 0 bases, and the junction held 2 bases outside the gene matches. CDR3 nucleotide sequence: TGTGCCAGCAGTTTATTAGGGACAGGGGCGAACACCGGGGAGCTGTTTTTT. Protein sequence: CASSLLGTGANTGELFF.

In its sample, this clonotype was seen many times. V usage is TRBV29-1 and J usage is TRBJ2-7; D gene ambiguous. The V end lost 2 bases, the J end lost 0 bases, and 8 bases lay between the germline ends. Per germline, CDR1 SQVTM and CDR2 ANQGSEA. The CDR3 covers 13 residues. The CDR3 is CSVELENSYEQYF. DNA of the CDR3: TGCAGCGTTGAATTGGAGAACTCCTACGAGCAGTACTTC.

This clonotype was seen at least ten times. Written as DNA, the CDR3 is TGTGCCAGCAGTCCCCTGGGGCAGACGGCTACCTACGAGCAGTACTTC. Its translation: CASSPLGQTATYEQYF. The rearrangement uses TRBV27 and TRBJ2-7; D might be TRBD1 (5 bases). Germline assignment: CDR1 MNHEY and CDR2 SMNVEV (reference sequence). The CDR3 loop spans 16 amino acids. V lost 5 bases to trimming and J lost 2 bases, with 19 bases between them.

At least ten counts were recorded for this clonotype. The rearrangement joins TRBV12-3 or TRBV12-4 to TRBJ2-3, with TRBD1 as a possible D gene (6 bases). The CDR3 is 15 amino acids. Trimming removed 7 bases from V and 4 bases from J, with 18 bases in between. CDR3 protein: CASTKQGFGADTQYF. The DNA of the CDR3 is TGTGCCAGCACCAAACAGGGCTTCGGTGCAGATACGCAGTATTTT.

This clonotype was seen ten or more times. The chain combines TRBV5-4 with TRBJ2-7, with 7 bases matching TRBD1. The CDR3 contains 15 residues. V shed 4 bases, J shed 3 bases, and the junction held 10 bases outside the gene matches. Germline loops: CDR1 SGHNT, CDR2 YYREEE (reference sequence). The CDR3 region is CASSLGQEALYEQYF. The CDR3 region has the DNA TGTGCCAGCAGCCTTGGACAGGAGGCCCTCTACGAGCAGTACTTC.

This clonotype was detected many times. CDR3 loop: CSVVQMESGELFF. The CDR3 bases are TGCAGCGTTGTACAGATGGAGTCCGGGGAGCTGTTTTTT. The chain carries TRBV29-1 and TRBJ2-2; no clear D gene. CDR1 is SQVTM and CDR2 is ANQGSEA in the germline V gene. The CDR3 runs 13 residues. V dropped 4 bases and J dropped 6 bases, with 12 bases sitting between them.

This clonotype was counted only a few times. The chain carries TRBV4-1 and TRBJ1-2; 7 bases align to TRBD1. Trimming cost V 3 bases and J 0 bases; bases outside gene matches: 10. Germline CDR1 and CDR2: MGHRA and YSYEKL. The CDR3 has 17 residues. In nucleotides, the CDR3 is TGCGCCAGCAGCCATGTTTTGACAGGGACTCCTAACTATGGCTACACCTTC. This translates into CASSHVLTGTPNYGYTF.

This clonotype was counted many times. The chain has TRBV27 and TRBJ1-2; the match to TRBD1 covers 10 bases. This CDR3 spans 13 amino acids. J gave up 8 bases and V 5 bases, and 5 bases lay outside the gene matches. Germline CDR1 MNHEY, CDR2 SMNVEV (reference sequence). This chain's CDR3 is CASSLDRGRGYTF. Here the CDR3 DNA reads TGTGCCAGCAGTCTTGACAGGGGGCGAGGCTACACCTTC.

Ten or more counts support this clonotype. This rearrangement joins TRBV6-1 to TRBJ2-3; 7 positions match TRBD1. The J segment lost 3 bases and the V segment lost 7 bases, leaving 13 bases of the junction unmatched. The CDR3 consists of 16 residues. CDR1 MNHNS and CDR2 SASEGT come from the germline V gene. DNA of the CDR3: TGTGCCAGCAATGCCATCGACAGGGATGGGACAGATACGCAGTATTTT. Translating gives CASNAIDRDGTDTQYF.

This clonotype was counted only a few times. This sequence joins TRBV19 and TRBJ1-2; the match to TRBD1 covers 9 bases. This CDR3 spans 14 amino acids. V lost 5 bases, J lost 8 bases, and 9 bases stayed unmatched. Germline CDR1 LNHDA, CDR2 SQIVND (reference sequence). The DNA of the CDR3 is TGTGCCAGTAGTCTAGGGACAGGGATAAGCGGCTACACCTTC. Amino acids: CASSLGTGISGYTF.

A word on this clonotype: With a much larger clone just one base away, this may be a read error. V is TRBV5-1 and J is TRBJ2-2; D gene unclear. Germline V gives CDR1 SGHRS, CDR2 YFSETQ. The CDR3 spans 13 residues. V lost 5 bases to trimming and J lost 4 bases, with 9 bases between them. The CDR3 nucleotides are TGCGCCAGCAGATGGATGGTCACCGGGGAGCTGTTTTTT. This gives the protein CASRWMVTGELFF.

This clonotype was seen at least ten times. V gene TRBV6-2 or TRBV6-3 combines with J gene TRBJ2-1; D is undetermined. The V end lost 6 bases, the J end lost 3 bases, and 9 bases lay between the germline ends. Germline CDR1 reads MNHEY; CDR2 reads SVGEGT. The CDR3 length is 13 residues. In DNA, the CDR3 is TGTGCCAGCAGCCCGACTCACTACAATGAGCAGTTCTTC. As protein: CASSPTHYNEQFF.

This clonotype was picked up many times. The chain uses TRBV27 and TRBJ2-1; no firm D call. This CDR3 contains 15 residues. V was clipped by 8 bases and J by 4 bases, with 18 bases between them. Germline-derived CDR1 and CDR2 are MNHEY and SMNVEV (reference sequence). The CDR3 sequence: CASRAGASPYNEQFF. CDR3 nucleotides: TGTGCCAGCCGGGCCGGCGCGAGCCCTTACAATGAGCAGTTCTTC.

This clonotype occurred many times. The chain couples TRBV4-3 to TRBJ2-3; D is perhaps TRBD1 or TRBD2 (5 bases each). The CDR3 has 16 residues. Germline loops: CDR1 LGHNA, CDR2 YSLEER. V shed 0 bases and J shed 3 bases, with 13 bases lying between them. Here the CDR3 reads CASSQEGVGFTDTQYF. CDR3 DNA: TGCGCCAGCAGCCAAGAGGGGGTCGGGTTTACAGATACGCAGTATTTT.

Only a few counts were recorded for this clonotype. The chain uses TRBV6-2 or TRBV6-3 and TRBJ2-1, with D possibly matching TRBD2 (5 bases). This CDR3 comprises 15 residues. Trimming took 2 bases from V and 3 from J, leaving 11 bases between them. Looked up from germline, CDR1 is MNHEY and CDR2 is SVGEGT. This CDR3 is CASSYEVDFYNEQFF. The CDR3 DNA follows: TGTGCCAGCAGTTACGAGGTGGACTTCTACAATGAGCAGTTCTTC.

This clonotype came up many times. The chain joins TRBV12-3 or TRBV12-4 to TRBJ2-3; D is unclear. CDR3 size: 14 residues. Between the trimmed V and J ends, which lost 5 bases and 3 bases, there was a span of 12 bases. The CDR3 nucleotides are TGTGCCAGCAGTGCCCCCCTGAGGACAGATACGCAGTATTTT. This sequence encodes CASSAPLRTDTQYF.

This clonotype appeared a few times. This rearrangement joins TRBV7-8 to TRBJ1-5, with a weak D call TRBD1 (6 bases). Germline V gene sequence: CDR1 SGHVS, CDR2 FQNEAQ. Trimming left V 8 bases short and J 7 bases short, with 21 bases between. The CDR3 spans 15 residues. The CDR3 nucleotides are TGTGCCAGCCGCAAGTCCACAGGGCTCGGACAGCCCCAGCATTTT. This translates into CASRKSTGLGQPQHF.

By its share, this clonotype is medium-sized. J is TRBJ2-1 and V is TRBV5-1; TRBD1 matches at 10 bases. This CDR3 comprises 13 residues. Germline CDR1 and CDR2: SGHRS and YFSETQ. Germline trimming cut 4 bases from V and 8 bases from J; bases unmatched to any gene: 3. The CDR3 sequence: CASSLGTGDEQFF. As DNA, the CDR3 is TGCGCCAGCAGCCTAGGGACAGGGGATGAGCAGTTCTTC.

The table lists this clonotype with many counts. V usage is TRBV6-5 and J usage is TRBJ2-7; D is ambiguous. This CDR3 is 14 amino acids long. V was trimmed by 2 bases and J by 1 base, leaving 9 bases between them. Germline CDR1 reads MNHEY; CDR2 reads SVGAGI. The CDR3 DNA reads as TGTGCCAGCAGTTACGGTATACCTTCCTACGAGCAGTACGTC. Encoded protein: CASSYGIPSYEQYV.

This clonotype was seen many times. The chain is built from TRBV4-1 and TRBJ1-1, with D unresolved. Germline CDR1 and CDR2: MGHRA and YSYEKL. Trimming removed 1 base from V and 4 bases from J, with 10 bases in between. CDR3 length equals 14 residues. The chain's CDR3 is CASSQGLGLTEAFF. CDR3 nucleotides: TGCGCCAGCAGCCAAGGATTGGGTCTCACTGAAGCTTTCTTT.

This clonotype has only a few counts. The V gene is TRBV27, the J gene TRBJ1-6, with D tentatively TRBD1 (5 bases). The CDR3 loop spans 12 amino acids. The V and J ends lost 7 bases and 11 bases respectively, with 12 bases between them. The germline gives CDR1 MNHEY, CDR2 SMNVEV (reference sequence). The CDR3 loop is CASTGGGPPLHF. The CDR3 DNA reads as TGTGCCAGCACCGGTGGGGGTCCACCCCTCCACTTT.

The chain recombines TRBV5-5 with TRBJ2-1; D is unclear. Germline-derived CDR1 and CDR2 are SGHKS and YYEKEE (reference sequence). The CDR3 length is 15 residues. Trimming stripped 7 bases from V and 0 bases from J, with 14 bases between. For the CDR3, the DNA is TGTGCCAGCGGCTCTGGGCTCCCCTCCTACAATGAGCAGTTCTTC. Translation: CASGSGLPSYNEQFF.

This clonotype was observed at least ten times. The chain couples TRBV5-1 to TRBJ1-1; possible D gene TRBD1, 6 bases. CDR3 length: 14 residues. V lost 4 bases, J lost 10 bases, and 20 bases lay in between. Germline V lookup: CDR1 SGHRS, CDR2 YFSETQ. CDR3 protein: CASSLRTALDGAFF. For the CDR3, the DNA is TGCGCCAGCAGCCTTCGGACAGCACTGGATGGAGCTTTCTTT.

This clonotype was seen many times. The rearrangement joins TRBV6-6 to TRBJ2-1, with D unclear. The CDR3 covers 13 residues. Germline CDR1 reads MNHNY; CDR2 reads SVGAGI (reference sequence). V lost 2 bases and J 2 bases, leaving 4 bases between the germline ends. CDR3 DNA sequence: TGTGCCAGCAGTTACAGCCCCTACAATGAGCAGTTCTTC. It codes for CASSYSPYNEQFF.

This clonotype was counted many times. The J gene is TRBJ2-3, the V gene TRBV6-4; 7 bases are a match to TRBD2. This CDR3 is built from 15 residues. The junction had 4 bases not matched to a gene; V was cut back by 3 bases and J by 1 base. Germline CDR1 and CDR2: MRHNA and SNTAGT. The CDR3: CASSELARGTDTQYF. DNA for the CDR3: TGTGCCAGCAGTGAACTAGCGCGGGGCACAGATACGCAGTATTTT.

This clonotype has ten or more counts. The chain is built from TRBV6-5 and TRBJ2-1; 8 bases are shared with TRBD2. This CDR3 has 13 residues. Trimming took 2 bases from V and 9 from J; bases not matched to a gene: 3. The germline gives CDR1 MNHEY, CDR2 SVGAGI. CDR3 in amino acids: CASSYPGGAEQFF. The CDR3 DNA reads as TGTGCCAGCAGTTACCCCGGGGGGGCTGAGCAGTTCTTC.